Listed here are 20 T cell receptor beta chains from one sample, sequenced in a study of blood T cell repertoires in COVID-19. The method was immunoSEQ multiplex PCR; TCRdb's version includes in-frame clones alone and lacks a portion of them. In the table there are 65,000 to 85,000 clones, around 90% of which are singletons. Sequencing was done on a sample of peripheral blood. All receptors derive from a human donor in a cohort sampled during active COVID-19.

The chain combines TRBV12-3 or TRBV12-4 with TRBJ2-5, with 9 positions matching TRBD2. The CDR3 contains 12 residues. Trimming cost V 6 bases and J 5 bases; bases outside gene matches: 1. CDR3 in amino acids: CASRRGGETQYF. The DNA for the CDR3 is TGTGCCAGCAGGCGGGGGGGGGAGACCCAGTACTTC.

J is TRBJ1-1 and V is TRBV4-2, with a weak D call TRBD1 (5 bases). Germline V gene sequence: CDR1 LGHNA, CDR2 YNFKEQ. The V end was cut by 1 base, the J end by 1 base, with 10 bases between. The CDR3 is 15 amino acids. DNA for the CDR3: TGTGCCAGCAGCCAAGTCGGTGGGGCGAACACTGAAGCTTTCTTT. The encoded protein is CASSQVGGANTEAFF.

A word on this clone: This specimen includes other DNA sequences encoding the same CDR3. This chain links TRBV7-2 with TRBJ2-5; 9 nucleotides align to TRBD2. After removal of 2 bases from V and 1 base from J, the junction contained 5 bases not matched to a gene. Germline V gives CDR1 SGHTA, CDR2 FQGNSA. This CDR3 contains 16 residues. The CDR3 loop reads CASSLLRGGVQETQYF. CDR3 nucleotides: TGTGCCAGCAGCTTACTGCGCGGGGGGGTCCAAGAGACCCAGTACTTC. The full variable domain, rest sourced from reference TRBV7-2 and TRBJ2-5, is GAGVSQSPSNKVTEKGKDVELRCDPISGHTALYWYRQSLGQGLEFLIYFQGNSAPDKSGLPSDRFSAERTGGSVSTLTIQRTQQEDSAVYLCASSLLRGGVQETQYFGPGTRLLVL.

The V and J genes are TRBV9 and TRBJ1-2; D ambiguous. The germline CDR1 and CDR2 sequences are SGDLS and YYNGEE. This CDR3 is 14 amino acids long. Trimming took off 4 bases at V and 5 bases at J, with 15 bases between the two ends. CDR3 bases: TGTGCCAGCAGCCCAAGCGGGGAGGATTATGGCTACACCTTC. This codes for CASSPSGEDYGYTF.

The chain is built from TRBV3-1 (or the pseudogene TRBV3-2) and TRBJ1-2; 9 bases line up with TRBD1. Per the germline V gene, CDR1 is LGHDT and CDR2 is YNNKEL (reference sequence). J was trimmed by 7 bases and V by 4 bases; bases with no gene match: 4. The CDR3 contains 13 residues. CDR3 DNA: TGTGCCAGCAGCCCGGGACAGGGATTTGGCTACACCTTC. This gives the protein CASSPGQGFGYTF.

This clone has just a few counts. The chain links TRBV7-2 to TRBJ2-7; the D gene is possibly TRBD1 (5 bases). This CDR3 is 12 amino acids long. Germline V gives CDR1 SGHTA, CDR2 FQGNSA. V was cut by 5 bases and J by 6 bases, with 11 bases left in between. The CDR3 here is CASSLRRGEQYF. The DNA for the CDR3 is TGTGCCAGCAGCCTCCGAAGGGGCGAGCAGTACTTC.

This chain connects TRBV6-2 or TRBV6-3 to TRBJ1-6, with a possible D match to TRBD1 (6 bases). V gave up 6 bases and J gave up 6 bases, with 12 bases separating them. CDR1 MNHEY and CDR2 SVGEGT come from the germline V gene. This CDR3 has 14 residues. CDR3 amino acids: CASSNDRINSPLHF. DNA for the CDR3: TGTGCCAGCAGCAACGACAGGATTAATTCACCCCTCCACTTT.

This chain uses TRBV7-2 with TRBJ2-7, with a weak D call TRBD2 (7 bases). Trimming removed 1 base from V and 4 bases from J, with 11 bases in between. This CDR3 is built from 14 residues. The germline CDR1 and CDR2 sequences are SGHTA and FQGNSA. The DNA for the CDR3 is TGTGCCAGCAGCTTAGGGGGGGGGCTGTACGAGCAGTACTTC. Protein product: CASSLGGGLYEQYF.

This chain uses TRBV30 with TRBJ1-2; a possible D gene is TRBD1 (5 bases). Trimming cost V 0 bases and J 8 bases, with 13 bases left between them. The germline gives CDR1 GTSNPN, CDR2 SVGIG (reference sequence). This CDR3 contains 13 residues. The CDR3 nucleotides read TGTGCCTGGAGTGTTTCAGGGTTCCGGGGCTACACCTTC. Protein product: CAWSVSGFRGYTF.

This sequence joins TRBV5-4 and TRBJ2-3, with D perhaps TRBD1 (6 bases). The V gene lost 0 bases and the J gene lost 6 bases, with 11 bases spanning the gap. This CDR3 contains 14 residues. CDR1 SGHNT and CDR2 YYREEE come from the germline V gene (reference sequence). The CDR3 bases are TGTGCCAGCAGCTTGGACAGGGTTTCCGATACGCAGTATTTT. It is translated as CASSLDRVSDTQYF.

This chain links TRBV6-5 with TRBJ2-4, with 9 bases that match TRBD1. Germline assignment: CDR1 MNHEY and CDR2 SVGAGI. The CDR3 extends over 16 amino acids. The J segment lost 7 bases and the V segment lost 4 bases, leaving 11 bases of the junction unmatched. CDR3 nucleotide sequence: TGTGCCAGCAGTTTCTTACTACAGGGGGCTGGGAACATTCAGTACTTC. Protein: CASSFLLQGAGNIQYF.

The gene calls are TRBV4-2 and TRBJ2-7; TRBD2 is a possible D gene (5 bases). With 3 bases removed from V and 2 bases from J, the gap between germline ends came to 11 bases. Germline values: CDR1 LGHNA, CDR2 YNFKEQ. The CDR3 contains 14 residues. The CDR3 sequence: CASSQAREPYEQYF. CDR3 sequence (DNA): TGTGCCAGCAGCCAGGCCCGGGAACCCTACGAGCAGTACTTC.

The chain is built from TRBV3-1 (or the pseudogene TRBV3-2) and TRBJ2-4, with a weak D call TRBD2 (7 bases). V lost 3 bases to trimming and J lost 7 bases, with 13 bases between them. In germline, CDR1 is LGHDT, CDR2 YNNKEL (reference sequence). This CDR3 has 14 residues. CDR3 sequence reads: CASSHQGGGNIQYF. CDR3 bases: TGTGCCAGCAGCCACCAAGGGGGGGGGAACATTCAGTACTTC.

The chain is built from TRBV7-3 and TRBJ2-2; TRBD2 aligns across 10 bases. Germline V gene sequence: CDR1 SGHTA, CDR2 FQGTGA. V gave up 3 bases and J gave up 6 bases; unmatched junction bases: 1. The CDR3 totals 14 residues. This CDR3 is CASSLGLASGELFF. CDR3 coding DNA: TGTGCCAGCAGCTTGGGACTAGCGTCCGGGGAGCTGTTTTTT.

This CDR3 is CASSLKAGRDTQYF. In DNA form, the CDR3 reads TGTGCCAGCAGCTTAAAAGCGGGAAGGGATACGCAGTATTTT. The chain has TRBV7-2 and TRBJ2-3; 7 bases align to TRBD2. V was clipped by 2 bases and J by 6 bases; unmatched bases: 5. Germline-derived CDR1 and CDR2 are SGHTA and FQGNSA. The CDR3 extends over 14 amino acids. Full variable domain (remainder filled in from reference TRBV7-2 and TRBJ2-3): GAGVSQSPSNKVTEKGKDVELRCDPISGHTALYWYRQSLGQGLEFLIYFQGNSAPDKSGLPSDRFSAERTGGSVSTLTIQRTQQEDSAVYLCASSLKAGRDTQYFGPGTRLTVL.

The rearrangement joins TRBV9 to TRBJ2-3; D remains unclear. This CDR3 is 11 amino acids long. Per germline, CDR1 SGDLS and CDR2 YYNGEE. V gave up 7 bases and J gave up 10 bases, with 13 bases separating them. CDR3 nucleotide sequence: TGTGCCAGCGGGTTGCCTGACTCGCAGTATTTT. It translates to CASGLPDSQYF. Supplemented by reference TRBV9 and TRBJ2-3, the full variable domain reads DSGVTQTPKHLITATGQRVTLRCSPRSGDLSVYWYQQSLDQGLQFLIQYYNGEERAKGNILERFSAQQFPDLHSELNLSSLELGDSALYFCASGLPDSQYFGPGTRLTVL.

The chain couples TRBV11-3 to TRBJ1-1, with D perhaps TRBD1 (6 bases). The ends were cut back, 5 bases at V and 4 bases at J, with 14 bases in the middle. There are 14 residues in the CDR3. Germline assignment: CDR1 SGHNT and CDR2 YENEEA. The CDR3 nucleotides read TGTGCCAGCAGCCCACAGGGTGGGTCCACTGAAGCTTTCTTT. It specifies CASSPQGGSTEAFF.

The CDR3, as DNA: TGTGCCAGCAGCCCAATTCGAGCGGGGGGGCCCTACAATGAGCAGTTCTTC. It specifies CASSPIRAGGPYNEQFF. The chain joins TRBV4-2 to TRBJ2-1; TRBD2 matches at 10 bases. CDR1 and CDR2 (germline): LGHNA, YNFKEQ. J was trimmed by 2 bases and V by 4 bases; bases with no gene match: 8. The CDR3 is 17 residues long.

The chain joins TRBV10-3 to TRBJ1-5; D is ambiguous. Per germline, CDR1 ENHRY and CDR2 SYGVKD. CDR3 size: 13 residues. Between the trimmed V and J ends, which lost 10 bases and 1 base, there was a span of 11 bases. The CDR3 sequence is CATQRGSNQPQHF. The CDR3 nucleotides are TGTGCCACCCAACGGGGAAGCAATCAGCCCCAGCATTTT.

The genes are TRBV6-6 and TRBJ2-3, with D unclear. Germline assignment: CDR1 MNHNY and CDR2 SVGAGI (reference sequence). CDR3 length equals 15 residues. Between the trimmed V and J ends, which lost 3 bases and 0 bases, there was a span of 10 bases. Here the CDR3 DNA reads TGTGCCAGCAGTTATCAACTCGTTAGCACAGATACGCAGTATTTT. This codes for CASSYQLVSTDTQYF.